The rows below give T cell receptor beta chains drawn from one sample of a study of blood T cell repertoires in COVID-19. Sequencing used immunoSEQ multiplex PCR; TCRdb keeps in-frame clones, though not all of them. The sample carries 130,000 to 150,000 clones, 70% to 85% recorded once. Sequenced input: peripheral blood. Receptors were obtained from a woman older than 75 with acute or convalescent COVID-19. CDR3s include the opening cysteine and the closing phenylalanine or tryptophan. The D gene is left open where the match is weak. A row's size may be missing; if present it is once, few, many or a size class.

j_call d_call clone_size v_call cdr3_aa cdr3_nt
TRBJ1-5 . . TRBV6-5 CASRGGRASNQPQHF TGTGCCAGCAGGGGGGGGAGGGCTAGCAATCAGCCCCAGCATTTT
TRBJ1-4 TRBD1 few TRBV27 CASARGSATNEKLFF TGTGCCAGCGCCAGGGGGTCTGCAACTAATGAAAAACTGTTTTTT
TRBJ2-2 TRBD2 . TRBV19 CASIERGNTGELFF TGTGCCAGTATCGAGCGGGGTAACACCGGGGAGCTGTTTTTT
TRBJ1-4 . few TRBV29-1 CSVSWTATSEKLFF TGCAGCGTTTCCTGGACAGCGACGTCCGAAAAACTGTTTTTT
TRBJ1-6 . . TRBV5-5 CASSILGSGNSPLHF TGTGCCAGCAGCATCCTCGGGTCGGGGAATTCACCCCTCCACTTT
TRBJ1-3 . . TRBV18 CASSPPTPGSGNTIYF TGTGCCAGCTCACCACCTACCCCTGGGAGTGGAAACACCATATATTTT
TRBJ1-1 . . TRBV18 CASSRAQNTEAFF TGTGCCAGCTCACGAGCGCAGAACACTGAAGCTTTCTTT
TRBJ1-6 . . TRBV4-1 CASSQNIADTYNSPLHF TGCGCCAGCAGCCAAAACATCGCGGACACCTATAATTCACCCCTCCACTTT
TRBJ2-7 . . TRBV19 CASSKDSSYEQYF TGTGCCAGTAGTAAGGACAGCTCCTACGAGCAGTACTTC
TRBJ1-6 . . TRBV5-5 CASSLDGGLHSPLHF TGTGCCAGCAGCTTGGATGGGGGGTTACATTCACCCCTCCACTTT
TRBJ1-1 TRBD1 . TRBV9 CASSVAQGRNTEAFF TGTGCCAGCAGCGTAGCACAGGGGAGGAACACTGAAGCTTTCTTT
TRBJ1-3 TRBD1 . TRBV28 CASSSPPGTGESRGNTIYF TGTGCCAGCAGTTCCCCCCCCGGGACAGGCGAGTCTCGGGGAAACACCATATATTTT
TRBJ1-2 . . TRBV29-1 CSVGHPGGEGGYTF TGCAGCGTTGGCCATCCGGGTGGTGAGGGTGGCTACACCTTC
TRBJ2-6 TRBD1 . TRBV19 CASSPSGQGGLWVLTF TGTGCCAGTAGCCCGAGCGGACAGGGGGGGCTTTGGGTCCTGACTTTC
TRBJ2-2 . . TRBV28 CASSSPWSIRSLTGELFF TGTGCCAGCAGTTCTCCCTGGTCGATACGGTCTCTAACCGGGGAGCTGTTTTTT
TRBJ1-6 . . TRBV19 CASSIPPRGDNSPLHF TGTGCCAGTAGTATCCCCCCCCGGGGAGATAATTCACCCCTCCACTTT
TRBJ2-5 . . TRBV6-2/TRBV6-3 CASSYSTIQETQYF TGTGCCAGCAGTTACTCAACAATACAAGAGACCCAGTACTTC
TRBJ1-4 . . TRBV7-2 CASSLQGDRTNEKLFF TGTGCCAGCAGCTTACAGGGCGACAGGACTAATGAAAAACTGTTTTTT
TRBJ1-2 TRBD1 . TRBV10-3 CAISERGTANYGYTF TGTGCCATCAGTGAGAGGGGGACAGCTAACTATGGCTACACCTTC
TRBJ1-2 . . TRBV18 CASSPAETRYGYTF TGTGCCAGCTCACCAGCGGAAACCCGCTATGGCTACACCTTC
TRBJ2-3 . . TRBV7-2 CASSLAGGRADTQYF TGTGCCAGCAGCTTAGCGGGGGGGCGAGCAGATACGCAGTATTTT
TRBJ2-1 TRBD2 . TRBV3-1/TRBV3-2 CASSKGTSGIYNEQFF TGTGCCAGCAGCAAAGGGACTAGCGGAATCTACAATGAGCAGTTCTTC